Listed here are 27 T cell receptor beta chains from one sample, sequenced in a study of cytomegalovirus exposure and HLA in healthy donors. PCR was performed using 60 Vbeta and 13 Jbeta primers. TCRdb's table, derived via immunoSEQ multiplex PCR, lists solely in-frame clones and lacks some. The sample has 75,000 to 90,000 clones; less than 80% are singletons. Input material: PBMCs. These receptors originate from a human donor in good health.

V gene TRBV6-1 combines with J gene TRBJ1-3; D gene uncertain. This CDR3 contains 13 residues. V lost 6 bases and J 4 bases, leaving 10 bases between the germline ends. Germline CDR1 MNHNS, CDR2 SASEGT. The CDR3 DNA follows: TGTGCCAGCAGGGCAGGTCCAGGAAACACCATATATTTT. Translated: CASRAGPGNTIYF.

This clone was seen only once. The chain combines TRBV7-2 with TRBJ2-3; 8 bases align to TRBD2. V trimming: 1 base; J trimming: 6 bases; junction bases outside the gene matches: 15. The CDR3 extends over 18 amino acids. CDR1 and CDR2 (germline): SGHTA, FQGNSA. This CDR3 is CASSLGPGEAGVTDTQYF. CDR3 in DNA: TGTGCCAGCAGCTTAGGTCCTGGAGAAGCGGGGGTAACGGATACGCAGTATTTT.

This clone was detected only a few times. The chain has TRBV7-9 and TRBJ1-1, with TRBD1 as a possible D gene (6 bases). V lost 5 bases and J lost 1, with 14 bases in between. Germline V gene data show CDR1 as SEHNR and CDR2 as FQNEAQ (reference sequence). CDR3 length: 15 residues. The CDR3 DNA reads as TGTGCCAGCAGCCCCGCAGGGGCAGGGAACACTGAAGCTTTCTTT. It codes for CASSPAGAGNTEAFF.

The rearrangement links TRBV6-5 to TRBJ1-5; D ambiguous. The CDR3 covers 15 residues. In germline, CDR1 is MNHEY, CDR2 SVGAGI. V lost 6 bases and J 0 bases, leaving 12 bases between the germline ends. CDR3 amino acids: CASSRNSYSNQPQHF. The CDR3 bases are TGTGCCAGCAGCCGAAACAGCTATAGCAATCAGCCCCAGCATTTT.

The chain carries TRBV18 and TRBJ1-2; D possibly corresponds to TRBD1 (5 bases). The ends were cut back, 4 bases at V and 4 bases at J, with 16 bases in the middle. The CDR3 runs 15 residues. Per the germline V gene, CDR1 is KGHSH and CDR2 is LQKENI. The CDR3 here is CASSLNRSRSYGYTF. DNA for the CDR3: TGTGCCAGCTCACTGAACAGGTCTCGGAGCTATGGCTACACCTTC.

The count of this clone is one. The chain uses TRBV11-2 and TRBJ2-1; 8 nucleotides align to TRBD1. CDR3 length equals 14 residues. V lost 4 bases and J lost 6; bases outside the gene matches: 5. Looked up from germline, CDR1 is SGHAT and CDR2 is FQNNGV. The CDR3 spells CASSSQGAINEQFF. The DNA for the CDR3 is TGTGCCAGCAGCTCCCAGGGGGCAATCAATGAGCAGTTCTTC.

The sample holds a few counts of this clone. The chain links TRBV5-5 to TRBJ1-5; the D gene is possibly TRBD1 (6 bases). V lost 5 bases, J lost 0 bases, and 12 bases lay in between. The CDR3 consists of 15 residues. Germline CDR1 SGHKS, CDR2 YYEKEE (reference sequence). CDR3 loop: CASSFQGFSNQPQHF. In DNA form, the CDR3 reads TGTGCCAGCAGTTTTCAGGGGTTTAGCAATCAGCCCCAGCATTTT.

This clone occurred a few times. Other DNA sequences in this sample translate to the same CDR3. This sequence joins TRBV6-4 and TRBJ2-3; the match to TRBD2 covers 11 bases. This CDR3 contains 15 residues. In germline, CDR1 is MRHNA, CDR2 SNTAGT. The V and J ends lost 0 bases and 4 bases, in that order; junction bases with no gene match: 0. CDR3 region: CASSDSSGGADTQYF. DNA of the CDR3: TGTGCCAGCAGTGACTCTAGCGGGGGGGCAGATACGCAGTATTTT.

This clone occurred a few times. The chain has TRBV2 and TRBJ2-1, with TRBD2 as a possible D gene (5 bases). The CDR3 loop spans 14 amino acids. V lost 9 bases and J 4 bases, leaving 16 bases between the germline ends. In germline, CDR1 is SNHLY, CDR2 FYNNEI. CDR3 DNA: TGTGCCAGTTTCGGTGAGGGCCCTTACAATGAGCAGTTCTTC. Amino acid sequence: CASFGEGPYNEQFF.

This chain uses TRBV5-6 with TRBJ2-1; 8 bases match TRBD2. Germline trimming cut 5 bases from V and 4 bases from J; bases unmatched to any gene: 5. In germline, CDR1 is SGHDT, CDR2 YYEEEE. This CDR3 has 14 amino acids. The CDR3 DNA follows: TGTGCCAGCAGTGCCGGGACTAGATACAATGAGCAGTTCTTC. It specifies CASSAGTRYNEQFF. Drawing the rest from reference TRBV5-6 and TRBJ2-1, the complete variable domain is DAGVTQSPTHLIKTRGQQVTLRCSPKSGHDTVSWYQQALGQGPQFIFQYYEEEERQRGNFPDRFSGHQFPNYSSELNVNALLLGDSALYLCASSAGTRYNEQFFGPGTRLTVL.

V usage is TRBV14 and J usage is TRBJ1-1; no clear D. CDR3 length: 11 amino acids. With 1 base removed from V and 10 bases from J, the gap between germline ends came to 7 bases. CDR1 is SGHDN and CDR2 is FVKESK in the germline V gene. The CDR3 DNA sequence: TGTGCCAGCAGCCAAGGGGCAGGAGCTTTCTTT. It translates to CASSQGAGAFF.

The genes are TRBV5-6 and TRBJ1-6, with D possibly TRBD1 on 6 matching bases. V gave up 0 bases and J gave up 7 bases, with 11 bases separating them. Germline CDR1 reads SGHDT; CDR2 reads YYEEEE. The CDR3 runs 15 residues. Here the CDR3 DNA reads TGTGCCAGCAGCTTGGTTCAGGGGTTAAATTCACCCCTCCACTTT. It encodes CASSLVQGLNSPLHF. Filled out from reference TRBV5-6 and TRBJ1-6, the complete variable domain reads DAGVTQSPTHLIKTRGQQVTLRCSPKSGHDTVSWYQQALGQGPQFIFQYYEEEERQRGNFPDRFSGHQFPNYSSELNVNALLLGDSALYLCASSLVQGLNSPLHFGNGTRLTVT.

The V gene is TRBV6-4, the J gene TRBJ2-2; perhaps TRBD1 as D (5 bases). CDR1 and CDR2 from the germline V gene are MRHNA and SNTAGT. V gave up 4 bases and J gave up 4 bases, with 7 bases separating them. There are 13 residues in the CDR3. The DNA for the CDR3 is TGTGCCAGCAGTGGCCAGGGCACCGGGGAGCTGTTTTTT. Translated: CASSGQGTGELFF.

The rearrangement joins TRBV10-3 to TRBJ1-1; 8 nucleotides align to TRBD1. From germline, CDR1 is ENHRY and CDR2 SYGVKD. Trimming took 7 bases from V and 5 from J; bases not matched to a gene: 9. The CDR3 has 14 residues. CDR3 residues: CAIKLSTGGTEAFF. In nucleotides, the CDR3 is TGTGCCATCAAACTGTCAACAGGGGGAACTGAAGCTTTCTTT.

The V call is TRBV5-4, the J call TRBJ1-4; D not resolved. Germline CDR1 and CDR2: SGHNT and YYREEE (reference sequence). CDR3 length equals 14 residues. V was pared by 3 bases and J by 5 bases, with 11 bases between. DNA for the CDR3: TGTGCCAGCAGCTCCGACCCAGCGAATGAAAAACTGTTTTTT. As protein: CASSSDPANEKLFF.

The V gene is TRBV7-7, the J gene TRBJ2-1, with D unclear. Germline CDR1 is SSHAT and CDR2 is FNYEAQ (reference sequence). The length of the CDR3 is 15 residues. V was clipped by 2 bases and J by 7 bases, with 15 bases between them. The CDR3 nucleotides are TGTGCCAGCAGCTTAAGTCTAGTAGCTCGAAATGAGCAGTTCTTC. This codes for CASSLSLVARNEQFF. The full variable domain, rest sourced from reference TRBV7-7 and TRBJ2-1, is GAGVSQSPRYKVTKRGQDVTLRCDPISSHATLYWYQQALGQGPEFLTYFNYEAQPDKSGLPSDRFSAERPEGSISTLTIQRTEQRDSAMYRCASSLSLVARNEQFFGPGTRLTVL.

The rearrangement joins TRBV19 to TRBJ2-7, with 7 bases that match TRBD2. This CDR3 has 14 residues. J was trimmed by 5 bases and V by 3 bases; bases with no gene match: 7. Germline values: CDR1 LNHDA, CDR2 SQIVND (reference sequence). CDR3 DNA: TGTGCCAGTAGTATCAGCGGGGAATCGGACGAGCAGTACTTC. Its protein product is CASSISGESDEQYF.

This clone occurred once. A junction end diverges from the germline sequence, so it may reflect a read error. The V call is TRBV7-9, the J call TRBJ1-5; TRBD1 might be the D (5 bases). The length of the CDR3 is 16 residues. Germline CDR1 is SEHNR and CDR2 is FQNEAQ (reference sequence). CDR3 protein: CASSRHGGLNNQPQNF. CDR3 bases: TGTGCCAGCAGCCGTCACGGGGGACTGAACAATCAGCCCCAGAATTTT.

This clone came up a few times. The chain couples TRBV28 to TRBJ1-1; 8 positions match TRBD1. Trimming at V came to 3 bases and at J to 6 bases, leaving 6 bases not matched to a gene. CDR1 is MDHEN and CDR2 is SYDVKM in the germline V gene. There are 14 residues in the CDR3. CDR3 loop: CASSLAGGYAEAFF. The CDR3, as DNA: TGTGCCAGCAGTTTGGCAGGGGGCTACGCTGAAGCTTTCTTT. The whole variable domain, remainder taken from reference TRBV28 and TRBJ1-1, is DVKVTQSSRYLVKRTGEKVFLECVQDMDHENMFWYRQDPGLGLRLIYFSYDVKMKEKGDIPEGYSVSREKKERFSLILESASTNQTSMYLCASSLAGGYAEAFFGQGTRLTVV.

The chain couples TRBV2 to TRBJ2-5; TRBD1 matches 10 bases. The CDR3 spans 14 residues. Trimming at V came to 6 bases and at J to 5 bases, leaving 6 bases not matched to a gene. Germline V gene sequence: CDR1 SNHLY, CDR2 FYNNEI. The CDR3 here is CASSGTGVVETQYF. CDR3 nucleotides: TGTGCCAGCAGCGGGACAGGGGTTGTGGAGACCCAGTACTTC.

This chain uses TRBV7-9 with TRBJ1-2; possible D gene TRBD1, 6 bases. This CDR3 is built from 15 residues. With 4 bases removed from V and 5 bases from J, the gap between germline ends came to 17 bases. Germline V gene lookup returns CDR1 SEHNR and CDR2 FQNEAQ (reference sequence). CDR3 sequence: CASSSTGSWDYGYTF. CDR3 DNA sequence: TGTGCCAGCAGCTCCACAGGGTCATGGGATTATGGCTACACCTTC.

The V and J genes are TRBV6-5 and TRBJ2-5, with 7 nucleotides matching TRBD1. Trimming removed 8 bases from V and 1 base from J; junction bases left unmatched: 10. CDR1 is MNHEY, CDR2 SVGAGI, per germline. This CDR3 is 15 amino acids long. For the CDR3, the DNA is TGTGCCAGCGCCCCCAGGGGGACAGCCCAAGAGACCCAGTACTTC. It translates to CASAPRGTAQETQYF.

The V gene is TRBV19, the J gene TRBJ1-6; TRBD1 agrees at 8 bases. Trimming cost V 4 bases and J 9 bases; bases outside gene matches: 11. Germline loops: CDR1 LNHDA, CDR2 SQIVND (reference sequence). The CDR3 has 16 residues. DNA of the CDR3: TGTGCCAGTAGTACCCCCGGACAGGGATCGTTTTCACCCCTCCACTTT. This gives the protein CASSTPGQGSFSPLHF.

The chain links TRBV27 to TRBJ1-4; D is ambiguous. Trimming took 5 bases from V and 8 from J, leaving 18 bases between them. The CDR3 runs to 15 residues. Germline-derived CDR1 and CDR2 are MNHEY and SMNVEV (reference sequence). In nucleotides, the CDR3 is TGTGCCAGCAGTCCACGCCACCCCTCGGGAGAAAAACTGTTTTTT. Translated: CASSPRHPSGEKLFF.

This clone was seen only a few times. The CDR3 region is CASQRDRVNNEQFF. CDR3 sequence (DNA): TGTGCCAGCCAACGGGACAGGGTCAACAATGAGCAGTTCTTC. The chain links TRBV27 to TRBJ2-1; 9 bases align to TRBD1. The CDR3 is made up of 14 amino acids. V trimming: 8 bases; J trimming: 5 bases; junction bases outside the gene matches: 7. Germline assignment: CDR1 MNHEY and CDR2 SMNVEV (reference sequence).

The chain combines TRBV4-1 with TRBJ2-5, with no clear D. The V end lost 4 bases, the J end lost 4 bases, and 16 bases lay between the germline ends. From germline, CDR1 is MGHRA and CDR2 YSYEKL. The CDR3 spans 15 residues. CDR3 protein: CASSPDLASPETQYF. CDR3 sequence (DNA): TGCGCCAGCAGCCCCGATCTGGCTTCTCCAGAGACCCAGTACTTC.

The chain uses TRBV18 and TRBJ1-6; possibly TRBD1 for D (5 bases). Germline CDR1 and CDR2: KGHSH and LQKENI. The CDR3 covers 17 residues. Trimming took 2 bases from V and 8 from J, leaving 19 bases between them. The DNA of the CDR3 is TGTGCCAGCTCACCAAGGATATTCGAACGGGGGGATTCACCCCTCCACTTT. Residues: CASSPRIFERGDSPLHF.